This T cell receptor (beta chain) was profiled in a study of T cells in Graves' hyperthyroidism and ophthalmopathy. General study results and limits: Most clonotypes expanded in thyroid above 0.001 were likewise present in blood.

Losses at the gene ends were 5 bases for V and 2 bases for J; bases not matched to a gene: 7. Germline V lookup: CDR1 LGHDT, CDR2 YNNKEL (reference sequence). This CDR3 comprises 15 residues. There are many counts of this clonotype. The antigen is undetermined. For the diagnoses, clinical symptoms, serum thyroxine and TRAb, thyroid ultrasound and orbital computed tomography were used. Amplified TCR beta CDR3 regions came from RNA transcripts. The study used the HTBI primer set for a first-round RT-PCR of the TCR CDR3. TCRdb reprocessed the multiplex PCR reads with MiXCR, giving one entry per CDR3 protein. The table lists 220,000 or so distinct CDR3 sequences, around 17% of them singletons.

This receptor was obtained from a woman aged 18 to 35 with Graves' ophthalmopathy. The rearrangement uses TRBV3-1 and TRBJ2-7; 9 bases fit TRBD1. Sequenced sample: blood. CDR3 DNA sequence: TGTGCCAGCAGCTACCCGGGACAGGGAACCTACGAGCAGTACTTC. Translating gives CASSYPGQGTYEQYF.